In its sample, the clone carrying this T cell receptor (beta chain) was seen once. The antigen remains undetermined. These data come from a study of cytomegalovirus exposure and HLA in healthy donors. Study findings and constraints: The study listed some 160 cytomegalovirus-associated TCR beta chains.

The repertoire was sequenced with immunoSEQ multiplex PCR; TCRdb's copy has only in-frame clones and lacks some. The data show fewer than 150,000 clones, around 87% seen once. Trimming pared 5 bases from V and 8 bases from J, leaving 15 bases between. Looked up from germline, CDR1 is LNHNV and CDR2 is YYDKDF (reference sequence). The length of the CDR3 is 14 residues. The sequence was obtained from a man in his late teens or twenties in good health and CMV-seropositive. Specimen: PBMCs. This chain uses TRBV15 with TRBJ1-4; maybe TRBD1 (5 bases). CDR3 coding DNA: TGTGCCACCAGCCTGGGGGGGGAAGGAGAAAAACTGTTTTTT. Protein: CATSLGGEGEKLFF.